The 5 T cell receptor beta chains given below trace back to one sample, sequenced in a study of T-cell memory formation after mild COVID-19. MiXCR, run by TCRdb on the 5' RACE reads, gives a single entry per CDR3 protein. This table holds under 550,000 distinct CDR3 sequences, more than 15% found once. Material for sequencing was PBMCs or a T cell subset sorted from them (not recorded which). These receptors originate from a man younger than 30 who had mild COVID-19 (a few samples of this study predate the infection). Cell type and time point are not known.

This clonotype was observed a few times. V and J are TRBV9 and TRBJ2-3, with D perhaps TRBD1 or TRBD2 (6 bases each). Germline CDR1 is SGDLS and CDR2 is YYNGEE. The ends were cut back, 5 bases at V and 3 bases at J, with 16 bases in the middle. This CDR3 contains 15 residues. In nucleotides, the CDR3 is TGTGCCAGCAGTGATAAGTGGGGGGCAACAGATACGCAGTATTTT. Its protein product is CASSDKWGATDTQYF.

This chain joins TRBV12-3 or TRBV12-4 and TRBJ2-5; either TRBD1 or TRBD2 may supply D (5 bases each). Trimming took off 3 bases at V and 7 bases at J, with 24 bases between the two ends. CDR3 size: 17 residues. CDR3 sequence (DNA): TGTGCCAGCAGTTTTGGTGCCCAGGTCGGGCTGGGGGTGACCCAGTACTTC. Translating it yields CASSFGAQVGLGVTQYF.

The chain carries TRBV28 and TRBJ1-6; D call uncertain. The CDR3 runs to 15 residues. Germline CDR1 reads MDHEN; CDR2 reads SYDVKM. V was shortened by 6 bases and J by 2 bases, with 11 bases between the two germline ends. CDR3 sequence reads: CASSPPPAYNSPLHF. CDR3 sequence (DNA): TGTGCCAGCAGCCCCCCGCCAGCCTATAATTCACCCCTCCACTTT.

The rearrangement uses TRBV9 and TRBJ2-7; TRBD1 matches at 10 bases. Germline V lookup: CDR1 SGDLS, CDR2 YYNGEE. The CDR3 runs 15 residues. Unmatched junction bases numbered 9, after V lost 2 bases and J lost 7 bases. The CDR3 DNA reads TGTGCCAGCAGCGTGGCCGGGACAGGGGAAGAAGAGCAGTACTTC. This gives the protein CASSVAGTGEEEQYF. Combining the CDR3 with reference TRBV9 and TRBJ2-7 gives the whole variable domain DSGVTQTPKHLITATGQRVTLRCSPRSGDLSVYWYQQSLDQGLQFLIQYYNGEERAKGNILERFSAQQFPDLHSELNLSSLELGDSALYFCASSVAGTGEEEQYFGPGTRLTVT.

This clonotype was seen more than once but under ten times. The genes are TRBV7-9 and TRBJ2-2, with D hard to call. The germline V gene encodes CDR1 SEHNR and CDR2 FQNEAQ (reference sequence). CDR3 length: 15 residues. The V gene lost 1 base and the J gene lost 4 bases, with 10 bases spanning the gap. The DNA of the CDR3 is TGTGCCAGCAGCTTAGGGCCCAGAGGCACCGGGGAGCTGTTTTTT. Translating gives CASSLGPRGTGELFF.